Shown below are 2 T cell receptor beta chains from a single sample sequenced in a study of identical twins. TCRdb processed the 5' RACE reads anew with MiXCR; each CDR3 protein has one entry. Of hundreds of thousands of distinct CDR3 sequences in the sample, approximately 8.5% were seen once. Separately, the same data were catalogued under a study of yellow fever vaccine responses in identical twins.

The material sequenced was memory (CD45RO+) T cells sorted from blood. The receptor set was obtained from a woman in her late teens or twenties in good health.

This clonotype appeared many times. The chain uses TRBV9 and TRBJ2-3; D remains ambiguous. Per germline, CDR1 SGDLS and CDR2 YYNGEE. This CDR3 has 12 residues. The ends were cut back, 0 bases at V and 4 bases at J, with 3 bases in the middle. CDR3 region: CASSVAADTQYF. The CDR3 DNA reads TGTGCCAGCAGCGTAGCCGCAGATACGCAGTATTTT.

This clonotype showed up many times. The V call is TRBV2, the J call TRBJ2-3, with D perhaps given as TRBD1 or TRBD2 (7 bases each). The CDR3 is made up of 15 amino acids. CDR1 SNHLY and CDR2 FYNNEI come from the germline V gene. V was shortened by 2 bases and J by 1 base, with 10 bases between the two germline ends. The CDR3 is CASSEQGGGTDTQYF. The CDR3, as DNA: TGTGCCAGCAGTGAACAGGGGGGGGGCACAGATACGCAGTATTTT.